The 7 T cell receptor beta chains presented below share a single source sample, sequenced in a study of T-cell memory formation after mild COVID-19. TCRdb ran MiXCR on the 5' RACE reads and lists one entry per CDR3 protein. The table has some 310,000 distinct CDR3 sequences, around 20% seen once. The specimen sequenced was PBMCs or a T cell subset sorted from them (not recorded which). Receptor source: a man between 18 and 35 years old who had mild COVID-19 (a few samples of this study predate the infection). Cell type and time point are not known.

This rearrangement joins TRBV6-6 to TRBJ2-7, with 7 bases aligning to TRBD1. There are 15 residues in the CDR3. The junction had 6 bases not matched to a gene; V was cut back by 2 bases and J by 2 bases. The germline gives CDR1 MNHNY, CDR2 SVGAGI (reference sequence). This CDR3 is CASSYVPDRAYEQYF. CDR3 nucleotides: TGTGCCAGCAGTTACGTTCCAGACAGGGCCTACGAGCAGTACTTC.

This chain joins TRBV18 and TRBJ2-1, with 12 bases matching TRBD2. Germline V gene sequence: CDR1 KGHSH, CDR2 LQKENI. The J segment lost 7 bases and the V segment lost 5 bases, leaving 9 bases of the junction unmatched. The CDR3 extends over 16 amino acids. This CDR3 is CASSELAGGHGNEQFF. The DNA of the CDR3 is TGTGCCAGCTCAGAACTAGCGGGGGGCCACGGAAATGAGCAGTTCTTC.

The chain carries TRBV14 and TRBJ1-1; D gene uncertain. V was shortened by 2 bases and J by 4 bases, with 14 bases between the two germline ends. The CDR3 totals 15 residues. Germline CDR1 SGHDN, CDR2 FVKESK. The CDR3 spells CASSQLGGEGTEAFF. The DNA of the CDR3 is TGTGCCAGCAGCCAATTAGGCGGTGAGGGCACTGAAGCTTTCTTT.

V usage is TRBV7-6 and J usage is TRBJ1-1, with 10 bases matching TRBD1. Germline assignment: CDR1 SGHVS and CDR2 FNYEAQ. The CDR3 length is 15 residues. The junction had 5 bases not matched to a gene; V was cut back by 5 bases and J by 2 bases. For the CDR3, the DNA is TGTGCCAGCAGCCAGGGACAGGGGTTCAACACTGAAGCTTTCTTT. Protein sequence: CASSQGQGFNTEAFF.

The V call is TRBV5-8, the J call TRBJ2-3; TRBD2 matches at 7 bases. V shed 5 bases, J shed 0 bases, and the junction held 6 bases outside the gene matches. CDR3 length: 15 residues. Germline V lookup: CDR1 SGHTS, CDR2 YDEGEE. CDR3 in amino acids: CASRSGRPSTDTQYF. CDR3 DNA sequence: TGTGCCAGCAGATCCGGGAGGCCCAGCACAGATACGCAGTATTTT.

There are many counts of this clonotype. The CDR3 protein is CASSQGSGFSSEAFF. The CDR3 bases are TGCGCCAGCAGCCAAGGATCGGGGTTCAGTAGTGAAGCTTTCTTT. The chain couples TRBV4-3 to TRBJ1-1; D not certain. The V end lost 1 base, the J end lost 7 bases, and 16 bases lay between the germline ends. CDR1 and CDR2 from the germline V gene are LGHNA and YSLEER. CDR3 length: 15 residues.

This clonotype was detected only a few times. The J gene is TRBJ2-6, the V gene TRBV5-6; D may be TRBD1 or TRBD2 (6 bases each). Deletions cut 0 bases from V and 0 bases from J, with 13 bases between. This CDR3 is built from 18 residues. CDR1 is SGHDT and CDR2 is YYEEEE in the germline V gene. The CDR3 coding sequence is TGTGCCAGCAGCTTGGGAGGGGGGAGAAGCTCTGGGGCCAACGTCCTGACTTTC. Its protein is CASSLGGGRSSGANVLTF.